This record covers a single T cell receptor (beta chain). Its antigen remains unknown. Use of 60 Vbeta and 13 Jbeta primers characterized the PCR. The table came from immunoSEQ multiplex PCR; TCRdb's copy has only in-frame clones and leaves some out. The sample lists about 94,000 clones, about 76% seen once, with around 7% in the top ten. This specimen belongs to a study of cytomegalovirus exposure and HLA in healthy donors. Study conclusions and caveats: Later analysis identified a missense DCLRE1C variant that was linked to TCR beta V- and J-gene trimming. Donor immune exposure was known only as CMV serostatus. TCR beta chains numbering some 150 were designated cytomegalovirus-associated.

Germline values: CDR1 SQVTM, CDR2 ANQGSEA. V shed 6 bases and J 6 bases; nucleotides not matched to a gene: 6. The CDR3 extends over 13 amino acids. The specimen sequenced was PBMCs. The chain carries TRBV29-1 and TRBJ2-4; TRBD1 aligns across 9 bases. This receptor was taken from a man aged 40-49 years in good health and CMV-seropositive. The DNA for the CDR3 is TGCAGCGTCGCGGACAGGGGAGGAAACATTCAGTACTTC. Translating it yields CSVADRGGNIQYF.